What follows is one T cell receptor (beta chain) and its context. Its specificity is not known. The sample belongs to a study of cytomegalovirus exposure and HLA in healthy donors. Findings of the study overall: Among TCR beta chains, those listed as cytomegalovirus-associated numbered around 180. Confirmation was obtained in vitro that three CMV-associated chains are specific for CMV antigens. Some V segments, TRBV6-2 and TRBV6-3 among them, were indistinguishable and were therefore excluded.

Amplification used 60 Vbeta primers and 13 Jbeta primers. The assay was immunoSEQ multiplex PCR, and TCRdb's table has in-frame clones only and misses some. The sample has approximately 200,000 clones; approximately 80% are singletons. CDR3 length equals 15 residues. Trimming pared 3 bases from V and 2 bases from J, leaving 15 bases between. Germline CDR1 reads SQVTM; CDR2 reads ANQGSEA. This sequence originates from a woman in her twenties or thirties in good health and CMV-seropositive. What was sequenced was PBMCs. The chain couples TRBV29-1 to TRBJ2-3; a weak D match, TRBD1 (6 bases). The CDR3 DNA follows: TGCAGCGTTGACACACTGGACAGCTCCACAGATACGCAGTATTTT. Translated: CSVDTLDSSTDTQYF.